Shown below are 22 T cell receptor beta chains from a single sample sequenced in a study of T cell clones after liver transplantation. TCRdb's table, derived via immunoSEQ multiplex PCR, lists solely in-frame clones and lacks some. The sample yields about 120,000 clones, around nine tenths seen once. The sequencing used CD4+ T cells from blood, collected 12 months after liver transplant. The receptor source for this set is a human patient who received a liver transplant. The graft donor may have given rise to some T cells.

For the CDR3, the DNA is TGTGCCAGCAGCCGAGAGGCCCATAACGCGAACACCGGGGAGCTGTTTTTT. Translating gives CASSREAHNANTGELFF. V usage is TRBV4-2 and J usage is TRBJ2-2; D call uncertain. V was shortened by 4 bases and J by 0 bases, with 15 bases between the two germline ends. Germline V CDR1 and CDR2: LGHNA, YNFKEQ. The CDR3 extends over 17 amino acids.

V gene TRBV7-6 combines with J gene TRBJ2-5, with no clear D. The CDR3 loop spans 13 amino acids. Germline CDR1 reads SGHVS; CDR2 reads FNYEAQ. V lost 3 bases to trimming and J lost 2 bases, with 7 bases between them. CDR3 sequence reads: CASSFSIQETQYF. CDR3 nucleotide sequence: TGTGCCAGCAGCTTCTCAATTCAAGAGACCCAGTACTTC.

This clone has a single count. Because the CDR3's place on the DNA is in doubt, the DNA is left out and the CDR3 is given as listed by TCRdb. This chain links TRBV6-5 with TRBJ1-3. The CDR3 contains 15 residues when both ends are counted. Germline V gene data show CDR1 as MNHEY and CDR2 as SVGAGI. The CDR3 protein is CASSTSRLSGNTIYF.

This clone was recorded once. The chain joins TRBV27 to TRBJ2-7; tentatively, D is TRBD1 (5 bases). The V end was cut by 7 bases, the J end by 6 bases, with 16 bases between. CDR1 MNHEY and CDR2 SMNVEV come from the germline V gene (reference sequence). The CDR3 runs to 13 residues. This CDR3 reads CASKDTAGREQYF. The CDR3 nucleotides are TGTGCCAGCAAGGACACGGCCGGACGCGAGCAGTACTTC.

CDR3 bases: TGCGCCAGCAGCTCTAGCGGGACTAGCACAGATACGCAGTATTTT. It specifies CASSSSGTSTDTQYF. This chain connects TRBV5-1 to TRBJ2-3; TRBD2 aligns across 9 bases. Germline CDR1 reads SGHRS; CDR2 reads YFSETQ. The CDR3 is made up of 15 amino acids. V was pared by 3 bases and J by 0 bases, with 2 bases of the junction left unmatched.

The genes are TRBV6-4 and TRBJ2-1; 8 bases line up with TRBD2. There are 15 residues in the CDR3. The germline V gene encodes CDR1 MRHNA and CDR2 SNTAGT. Trimming cost V 5 bases and J 7 bases; bases outside gene matches: 10. The CDR3 here is CASSFVAGQRNEQFF. CDR3 nucleotide sequence: TGTGCCAGCAGTTTTGTAGCGGGACAAAGGAATGAGCAGTTCTTC.

The chain couples TRBV29-1 to TRBJ2-7; D not certain. Germline V gene sequence: CDR1 SQVTM, CDR2 ANQGSEA. The V end was cut by 4 bases, the J end by 6 bases, with 10 bases between. The CDR3 spans 11 residues. CDR3 protein: CSVGSQFEQYF. CDR3 nucleotides: TGCAGCGTTGGGTCACAATTCGAGCAGTACTTC.

As DNA, the CDR3 is TGTGCCAGCAGCTCCGTACGGCCGGATGAAAAACTGTTTTTT. Its translation is CASSSVRPDEKLFF. This chain links TRBV7-9 with TRBJ1-4; no reliable D call. The ends were cut back, 4 bases at V and 6 bases at J, with 12 bases in the middle. Germline CDR1 is SEHNR and CDR2 is FQNEAQ (reference sequence). The CDR3 spans 14 residues.

The V gene is TRBV7-6, the J gene TRBJ2-2, with TRBD2 identical over 13 bases. The germline V gene encodes CDR1 SGHVS and CDR2 FNYEAQ. With 5 bases clipped from V and 6 bases from J, the junction kept 6 bases outside the gene matches. This CDR3 contains 16 residues. DNA of the CDR3: TGTGCCAGCAGCCTAGGGACTAGCGGGATGCCCGGGGAGCTGTTTTTT. Translated, it gives CASSLGTSGMPGELFF.

The V gene is TRBV7-9, the J gene TRBJ1-4; D uncertain. Trimming removed 5 bases from V and 0 bases from J, with 13 bases in between. The CDR3 spans 16 residues. CDR1 SEHNR and CDR2 FQNEAQ come from the germline V gene (reference sequence). Written as DNA, the CDR3 is TGTGCCAGCAGCCCCAGAGAGGTAGCAACTAATGAAAAACTGTTTTTT. Residues: CASSPREVATNEKLFF.

As for this clone: In the same sample, other DNA sequences code for this CDR3. The chain links TRBV30 to TRBJ2-2, with a tentative D call TRBD1 (5 bases). Per germline, CDR1 GTSNPN and CDR2 SVGIG (reference sequence). V lost 5 bases, J lost 5 bases, and 12 bases lay in between. The CDR3 is made up of 13 amino acids. The chain's CDR3 is CAWGQGWTGELFF. The DNA of the CDR3 is TGTGCCTGGGGGCAGGGATGGACCGGGGAGCTGTTTTTT. Using reference TRBV30 and TRBJ2-2 for the parts outside the CDR3, the full variable domain is SQTIHQWPATLVQPVGSPLSLECTVEGTSNPNLYWYRQAAGRGLQLLFYSVGIGQISSEVPQNLSASRPQDRQFILSSKKLLLSDSGFYLCAWGQGWTGELFFGEGSRLTVL.

The chain is built from TRBV21-1 and TRBJ2-5; the table's D call of TRBD2 was not tested on the DNA. TRBV21-1 is an annotated pseudogene. This CDR3 contains 16 residues. CDR3 DNA sequence: TGTGCCAGGCCTTCAAAGGGAGCCTCCTTAGATCCGACCCAGTACTTC. Its translation: CARPSKGASLDPTQYF.

V gene TRBV29-1 combines with J gene TRBJ2-5; TRBD1 matches 7 bases. Losses at the gene ends were 8 bases for V and 2 bases for J; bases not matched to a gene: 8. The CDR3 has 13 amino acids. The germline V gene has CDR1 SQVTM and CDR2 ANQGSEA. The DNA for the CDR3 is TGCAGCTCACGCAGGGGGATTCAAGAGACCCAGTACTTC. This gives the protein CSSRRGIQETQYF.

The CDR3, as DNA: TGCGCCAGCAGCCCGAGAGTGCTAGAGAACACCGGGGAGCTGTTTTTT. It codes for CASSPRVLENTGELFF. The chain is built from TRBV5-1 and TRBJ2-2; no clear D. V was shortened by 4 bases and J by 1 base, with 14 bases between the two germline ends. The CDR3 loop spans 16 amino acids. From germline, CDR1 is SGHRS and CDR2 YFSETQ.

V is TRBV30 and J is TRBJ1-2; the D gene is possibly TRBD1 (5 bases). CDR3 length: 14 amino acids. The V end was cut by 0 bases, the J end by 4 bases, with 12 bases between. Germline values: CDR1 GTSNPN, CDR2 SVGIG (reference sequence). CDR3 nucleotide sequence: TGTGCCTGGAGTGTCGGGGGGACTGGCTATGGCTACACCTTC. Its translation: CAWSVGGTGYGYTF.

Comment on this clone: This specimen includes other DNA sequences encoding the same CDR3. The chain links TRBV27 to TRBJ2-7, with 8 nucleotides matching TRBD2. The CDR3 has 14 amino acids. The germline V gene encodes CDR1 MNHEY and CDR2 SMNVEV (reference sequence). Trimming took 5 bases from V and 3 from J; bases not matched to a gene: 6. DNA for the CDR3: TGTGCCAGCAGTCTTAGCGGGAAGATCTACGAGCAGTACTTC. Its protein product is CASSLSGKIYEQYF.

This chain joins TRBV18 and TRBJ2-3; D gene uncertain. V dropped 2 bases and J dropped 1 base, with 7 bases sitting between them. CDR3 length: 14 amino acids. Looked up from germline, CDR1 is KGHSH and CDR2 is LQKENI. CDR3 loop: CASSPGVGTDTQYF. The CDR3 nucleotides are TGTGCCAGCTCACCAGGGGTCGGCACAGATACGCAGTATTTT. The variable domain in full, with the rest retrieved from reference TRBV18 and TRBJ2-3, is NAGVMQNPRHLVRRRGQEARLRCSPMKGHSHVYWYRQLPEEGLKFMVYLQKENIIDESGMPKERFSAEFPKEGPSILRIQQVVRGDSAAYFCASSPGVGTDTQYFGPGTRLTVL.

The gene calls are TRBV7-2 and TRBJ1-1; a possible D gene is TRBD1 (5 bases). This CDR3 comprises 13 residues. Germline-derived CDR1 and CDR2 are SGHTA and FQGNSA. The germline V and J ends were trimmed by 1 base and 6 bases, with 9 bases remaining between them. The CDR3 bases are TGTGCCAGCAGCTTAGGTGGGACGGCTGAAGCTTTCTTT. This sequence encodes CASSLGGTAEAFF.

Written as DNA, the CDR3 is TGTGCCAGCAGCTCCCGCAAGCGGGAGTATTTCCAAAACATTCAGTACTTC. This translates into CASSSRKREYFQNIQYF. The chain couples TRBV7-6 to TRBJ2-4, with 8 positions matching TRBD2. Germline CDR1 SGHVS, CDR2 FNYEAQ. The V gene end was trimmed by 4 bases and the J gene end by 5 bases; junction bases not matched to a gene: 13. CDR3 length: 17 amino acids.

This chain joins TRBV9 and TRBJ2-1; 11 bases are a match to TRBD2. The length of the CDR3 is 18 residues. Losses at the gene ends were 1 base for V and 8 bases for J; bases not matched to a gene: 14. From germline, CDR1 is SGDLS and CDR2 YYNGEE. The CDR3 region has the DNA TGTGCCAGCAGCGTACAATTGCCGACTAGCGGGATGAAACATGAGCAGTTCTTC. Its protein product is CASSVQLPTSGMKHEQFF.

This clone was observed a single time. The chain joins TRBV28 to TRBJ1-2; 10 bases fit TRBD1. Trimming removed 6 bases from V and 8 bases from J; junction bases left unmatched: 15. The CDR3 runs to 16 residues. Germline V gene data show CDR1 as MDHEN and CDR2 as SYDVKM. The chain's CDR3 is CASRTTGQGGLSGYTF. The CDR3 DNA reads as TGTGCCAGCAGAACGACCGGACAGGGGGGCCTCTCGGGCTACACCTTC.

The rearrangement links TRBV5-1 to TRBJ1-1, with D tentatively TRBD1 (6 bases). CDR1 and CDR2 (germline): SGHRS, YFSETQ. The CDR3 sequence is 12 residues long. V was pared by 1 base and J by 5 bases, with 6 bases between. CDR3 nucleotides: TGCGCCAGCAGCTTGAGGGGGACTGAAGCTTTCTTT. Translating gives CASSLRGTEAFF. Variable domain in full (rest from reference TRBV5-1 and TRBJ1-1): KAGVTQTPRYLIKTRGQQVTLSCSPISGHRSVSWYQQTPGQGLQFLFEYFSETQRNKGNFPGRFSGRQFSNSRSEMNVSTLELGDSALYLCASSLRGTEAFFGQGTRLTVV.